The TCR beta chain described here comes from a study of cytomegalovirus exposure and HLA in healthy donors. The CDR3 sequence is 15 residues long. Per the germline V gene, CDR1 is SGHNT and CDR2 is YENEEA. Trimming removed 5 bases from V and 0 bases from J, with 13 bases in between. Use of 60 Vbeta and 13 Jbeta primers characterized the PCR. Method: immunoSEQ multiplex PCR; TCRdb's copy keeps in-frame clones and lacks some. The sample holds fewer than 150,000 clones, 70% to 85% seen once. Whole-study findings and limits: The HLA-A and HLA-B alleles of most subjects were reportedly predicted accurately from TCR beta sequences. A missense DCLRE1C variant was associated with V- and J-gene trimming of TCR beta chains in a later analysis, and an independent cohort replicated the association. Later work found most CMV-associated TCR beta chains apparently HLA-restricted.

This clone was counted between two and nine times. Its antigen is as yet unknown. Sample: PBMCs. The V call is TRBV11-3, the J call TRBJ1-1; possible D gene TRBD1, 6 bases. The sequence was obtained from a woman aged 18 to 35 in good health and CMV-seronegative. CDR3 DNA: TGTGCCAGCAGCCTGTATGGGGACATGAACACTGAAGCTTTCTTT. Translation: CASSLYGDMNTEAFF.